This T cell receptor beta chain comes out of a study of CD8+ T cells in alopecia areata. Extracted from the samples, RNA was reverse transcribed into cDNA to serve as the sequencing template. Clones were sequenced by immunoSEQ multiplex PCR, and TCRdb holds only the in-frame ones, with some missing. Of more than 95,000 clones listed, about 40% are singletons. There are a few counts of this clone. Separation by sorting yielded CD4+ and CD8+ T cells from PBMCs. Source material: CD4+ T cells sorted from blood. This clonotype was obtained from a human donor with alopecia areata.

In DNA, the CDR3 is TGTGCCAGCAGCTTAGGGACAGGGGGTTACAATGAGCAGTTCTTC. This encodes CASSLGTGGYNEQFF. The chain combines TRBV5-4 with TRBJ2-1; 11 bases line up with TRBD1. The ends lost 2 bases at V and 4 bases at J; junction bases unmatched: 2. Germline V lookup: CDR1 SGHNT, CDR2 YYREEE (reference sequence). The CDR3 runs 15 residues. Complete variable domain (other parts from reference TRBV5-4 and TRBJ2-1): ETGVTQSPTHLIKTRGQQVTLRCSSQSGHNTVSWYQQALGQGPQFIFQYYREEENGRGNFPPRFSGLQFPNYSSELNVNALELDDSALYLCASSLGTGGYNEQFFGPGTRLTVL.